A selection of T cell receptor beta chains follows, all from one sample in a study of blood T cell repertoires in COVID-19. Using immunoSEQ multiplex PCR, the repertoire was profiled, and TCRdb retains in-frame clones only, with some absent. The sample shows 300,000 or so clones, around four fifths of them seen only once. The sequenced material came from peripheral blood. These receptors originate from a woman aged 50 to 60 with active or convalescent COVID-19. Each CDR3 is given with its conserved first and last residue. The D gene is left open where the match is weak. For some rows the clone size is stated as once, few or many, or as a class when expanded; others skip it.

clone_size d_call j_call v_call cdr3_aa cdr3_nt
. . TRBJ2-1 TRBV18 CASSLTRAGQDEQFF TGTGCCAGCTCACTCACTCGGGCAGGGCAGGATGAGCAGTTCTTC
. . TRBJ1-5 TRBV19 CASTLDGGLNQPQHF TGTGCCAGTACCTTAGATGGGGGCCTCAATCAGCCCCAGCATTTT
. . TRBJ2-7 TRBV5-1 CASSLELAPIYEQYF TGCGCCAGCAGCTTGGAATTGGCTCCCATCTACGAGCAGTACTTC
. TRBD1 TRBJ1-2 TRBV28 CASSLTGTGYGYTF TGTGCCAGCAGTTTAACCGGGACAGGCTATGGCTACACCTTC
. TRBD2 TRBJ2-3 TRBV6-4 CASSVYSGSTDTQYF TGTGCCAGCAGTGTCTATAGCGGGAGCACAGATACGCAGTATTTT
. . TRBJ1-5 TRBV10-3 CAIPDLAASNQPQHF TGTGCCATCCCTGATCTGGCGGCTAGCAATCAGCCCCAGCATTTT
. . TRBJ2-3 TRBV5-1 CASSLALRGSGPDTQYF TGCGCCAGCAGCTTGGCCTTAAGAGGGAGTGGGCCAGATACGCAGTATTTT
. TRBD1 TRBJ2-4 TRBV27 CASRVRAGGWGIQYF TGTGCCAGCAGGGTGAGGGCAGGGGGCTGGGGCATTCAGTACTTC
. TRBD1 TRBJ2-7 TRBV6-5 CASSVRQGREQYF TGTGCCAGCAGCGTCAGACAGGGGCGAGAGCAGTACTTC
. . TRBJ2-7 TRBV6-1 CASSDHRESVREQYF TGTGCCAGCAGTGACCACCGGGAAAGTGTGCGCGAGCAGTACTTC
. TRBD1 TRBJ1-2 TRBV5-6 CASSSRGRDGYTF TGTGCCAGCAGCTCCAGGGGGCGGGATGGCTACACCTTC
. TRBD2 TRBJ2-7 TRBV3-1/TRBV3-2 CASSRGTTYEQYF TGTGCCAGCAGCCGCGGGACTACGTACGAGCAGTACTTC
. TRBD1 TRBJ1-2 TRBV11-2 CASSPTTGFGYTF TGTGCCAGCAGCCCAACGACAGGGTTTGGCTACACCTTC
. . TRBJ2-7 TRBV7-8 CASSPGSHEQYF TGTGCCAGCAGCCCAGGGTCCCACGAGCAGTACTTC
. TRBD2 TRBJ2-1 TRBV28 CASSLRTSGRAPSNEQFF TGTGCCAGCAGTTTAAGGACTAGCGGGAGGGCCCCTAGCAATGAGCAGTTCTTC
. . TRBJ1-2 TRBV25-1 CASTLGQNYGYTF TGTGCCAGCACACTGGGACAAAACTATGGCTACACCTTC
few . TRBJ1-6 TRBV5-1 CASSDPPGGSSYNSPLHF TGCGCCAGCAGCGACCCCCCGGGCGGGAGCTCCTATAATTCACCCCTCCACTTT
. . TRBJ2-7 TRBV5-1 CASSLGVGSSGSYEQYF TGCGCCAGCAGCTTGGGCGTAGGGAGCTCGGGGTCCTACGAGCAGTACTTC
once . TRBJ1-2 TRBV19 CASSIPRQAGGYGYTF TGTGCCAGTAGTATCCCTCGACAGGCGGGGGGCTATGGCTACACCTTC
once . TRBJ2-3 TRBV7-3 CASSPRRSGNTDTQYF TGTGCCAGCAGCCCCCGGAGGAGCGGCAACACAGATACGCAGTATTTT
few TRBD2 TRBJ2-1 TRBV14 CASSQGQTSGREQFF TGTGCCAGCAGCCAAGGTCAAACTAGCGGGCGTGAGCAGTTCTTC
. TRBD2 TRBJ2-1 TRBV7-9 CAGREGVYNEQFF TGTGCCGGTAGGGAGGGTGTCTACAATGAGCAGTTCTTC
once TRBD1 TRBJ1-2 TRBV4-1 CASSQPFQDRGQYGGYTF TGCGCCAGCAGCCAGCCCTTCCAGGACAGGGGGCAGTATGGGGGCTACACCTTC
. TRBD2 TRBJ2-2 TRBV5-4 CASSRGTSGRAGELFF TGTGCCAGCAGCAGGGGGACTAGCGGGAGAGCCGGGGAGCTGTTTTTT
. TRBD1 TRBJ1-2 TRBV30 CAWSLHRGPGYTF TGTGCCTGGAGTCTTCACAGGGGGCCTGGCTACACCTTC
. TRBD1 TRBJ1-2 TRBV29-1 CSVVTGNYGYTF TGCAGCGTCGTGACAGGGAACTATGGCTACACCTTC
. . TRBJ2-4 TRBV2 CATTRGTKNIQYF TGTGCCACGACGCGGGGAACCAAAAACATTCAGTACTTC
. . TRBJ2-2 TRBV7-2 CASSVMGAQGYTNTGELFF TGTGCCAGCAGCGTTATGGGGGCCCAAGGCTACACGAACACCGGGGAGCTGTTTTTT
few TRBD1 TRBJ1-4 TRBV19 CASGIRDSLMRKLFF TGTGCCAGTGGTATCCGGGACAGCCTAATGCGGAAACTGTTTTTT
few TRBD1 TRBJ1-1 TRBV3-1/TRBV3-2 CASSQEGAALTEAFF TGTGCCAGCAGCCAGGAGGGGGCTGCCCTCACTGAAGCTTTCTTT
many . TRBJ1-2 TRBV12-3/TRBV12-4 CASSRTANYGYTF TGTGCCAGCAGTCGGACAGCTAACTATGGCTACACCTTC
. . TRBJ1-2 TRBV28 CASSPPSGGYTF TGTGCCAGCAGTCCCCCCTCGGGGGGCTACACCTTC
. . TRBJ2-1 TRBV6-5 CASSYTQQGWEQFF TGTGCCAGCAGTTACACTCAACAGGGTTGGGAGCAGTTCTTC
once TRBD2 TRBJ2-4 TRBV5-5 CASSLATGLAELAKNIQYF TGTGCCAGCAGCTTGGCAACGGGACTAGCGGAGCTAGCCAAAAACATTCAGTACTTC
. TRBD2 TRBJ2-3 TRBV28 CASSLSGRATDTQYF TGTGCCAGCAGTTTAAGCGGGAGGGCAACAGATACGCAGTATTTT
once . TRBJ2-5 TRBV5-1 CASKERTLRPETQYF TGCGCCAGCAAAGAGCGAACTCTACGGCCTGAGACCCAGTACTTC
. TRBD2 TRBJ2-5 TRBV28 CASSYRVLAGVGETQYF TGTGCCAGCAGCTATAGGGTCCTAGCGGGAGTCGGGGAGACCCAGTACTTC
. . TRBJ2-2 TRBV19 CASTGNTGELFF TGTGCCAGTACAGGGAACACCGGGGAGCTGTTTTTT
few TRBD1 TRBJ1-1 TRBV11-2 CASSSPRTPRPGQGGRAFF TGTGCCAGCAGCTCCCCAAGAACCCCTAGGCCGGGACAGGGGGGTAGAGCTTTCTTT
. TRBD2 TRBJ2-7 TRBV3-1/TRBV3-2 CASSLRLPGLAGRYEQYF TGTGCCAGCAGCCTTCGCCTCCCGGGACTAGCGGGGCGTTACGAGCAGTACTTC
. . TRBJ2-5 TRBV5-1 CASSLGLSQETQYF TGCGCCAGCAGCTTGGGACTCTCGCAAGAGACCCAGTACTTC
few . TRBJ2-7 TRBV10-3 CAIRDSSYEQYF TGTGCCATCAGGGACAGTTCCTACGAGCAGTACTTC
. . TRBJ2-5 TRBV5-1 CASSLVAGRQETQYF TGCGCCAGCAGCTTAGTGGCGGGACGGCAAGAGACCCAGTACTTC
. TRBD1 TRBJ1-2 TRBV10-3 CAIMDRDRGNSGYTF TGTGCCATCATGGACCGGGACAGGGGGAATAGCGGCTACACCTTC
. . TRBJ1-2 TRBV29-1 CSVGASPYGYTF TGCAGCGTTGGGGCCAGCCCCTATGGCTACACCTTC
once TRBD1 TRBJ1-1 TRBV6-6 CASSDPTGLYTEAFF TGTGCCAGCAGCGACCCGACAGGGCTGTACACTGAAGCTTTCTTT
. TRBD2 TRBJ2-1 TRBV11-2 CASRPVAGNHNEQFF TGTGCCAGCAGACCCGTAGCGGGAAACCACAATGAGCAGTTCTTC
. . TRBJ2-7 TRBV22-1 CPGSDSRCQYF TGTCCTGGGAGCGACTCCCGGTGTCAGTACTTC